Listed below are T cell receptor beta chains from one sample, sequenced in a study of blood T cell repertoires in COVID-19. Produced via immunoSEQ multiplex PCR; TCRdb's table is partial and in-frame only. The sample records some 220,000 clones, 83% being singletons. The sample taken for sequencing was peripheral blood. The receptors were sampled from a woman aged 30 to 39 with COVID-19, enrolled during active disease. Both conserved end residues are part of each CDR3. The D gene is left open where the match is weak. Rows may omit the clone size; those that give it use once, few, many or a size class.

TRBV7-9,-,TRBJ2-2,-,CASSLAGTRNTGELFF,TGTGCCAGCAGCTTAGCGGGGACACGGAACACCGGGGAGCTGTTTTTT
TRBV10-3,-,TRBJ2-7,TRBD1,CAISVRTGQDLYEQYF,TGTGCCATCAGTGTAAGAACGGGACAGGACCTCTACGAGCAGTACTTC
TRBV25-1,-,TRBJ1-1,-,CASRRTGVDTEAFF,TGTGCCAGCAGGAGGACGGGGGTGGACACTGAAGCTTTCTTT
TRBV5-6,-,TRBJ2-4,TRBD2,CASSLPGTSGSKPKNIQYF,TGTGCCAGCAGCTTACCCGGGACTAGCGGTTCCAAGCCCAAAAACATTCAGTACTTC
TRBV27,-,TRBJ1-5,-,CASSPIPGGNQPQHF,TGTGCCAGCAGCCCCATTCCCGGGGGCAATCAGCCCCAGCATTTT
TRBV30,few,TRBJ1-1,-,CAWTNSGNTEAFF,TGTGCCTGGACGAACTCAGGAAACACTGAAGCTTTCTTT
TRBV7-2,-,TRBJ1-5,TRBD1,CASRPQGFGNQPQHF,TGTGCCAGCAGGCCACAGGGGTTTGGCAATCAGCCCCAGCATTTT
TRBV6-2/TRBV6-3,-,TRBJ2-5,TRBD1,CASSYRDRGYF,TGTGCCAGCAGTTATAGGGACAGGGGGTACTTC
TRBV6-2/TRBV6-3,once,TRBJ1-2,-,CASSYSGVNYGYTF,TGTGCCAGCAGTTACTCGGGAGTTAACTATGGCTACACCTTC
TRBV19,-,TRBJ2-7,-,CASSNPGEVSYEQYF,TGTGCCAGTAGTAACCCCGGGGAGGTCTCCTACGAGCAGTACTTC
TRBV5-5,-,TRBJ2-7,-,CASSLRIGTYEQYF,TGTGCCAGCAGCTTGCGCATCGGGACCTACGAGCAGTACTTC
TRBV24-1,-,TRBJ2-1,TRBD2,CATAAGKGYNEQFF,TGTGCCACCGCAGCGGGGAAAGGTTACAATGAGCAGTTCTTC
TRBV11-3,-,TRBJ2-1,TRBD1,CASSRSGQGDNEQFF,TGTGCCAGCAGCCGTTCCGGGCAGGGGGACAATGAGCAGTTCTTC
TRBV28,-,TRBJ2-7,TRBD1,CASSLGLGQGQHEQYF,TGTGCCAGCAGTTTAGGATTGGGACAGGGTCAGCACGAGCAGTACTTC
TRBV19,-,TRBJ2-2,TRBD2,CASHVGSGRNSTGELFF,TGTGCCAGTCATGTGGGTAGCGGGAGAAACAGCACCGGGGAGCTGTTTTTT
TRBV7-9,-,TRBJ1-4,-,CASSPAQFNEKLFF,TGTGCCAGCAGTCCCGCACAGTTTAATGAAAAACTGTTTTTT
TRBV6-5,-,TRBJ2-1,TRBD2,CASTGTSGDSEQFF,TGTGCCTCAACAGGGACTAGCGGGGATAGTGAGCAGTTCTTC
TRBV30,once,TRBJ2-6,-,CAWSRGSSGANVLTF,TGTGCCTGGAGTAGGGGGAGCTCTGGGGCCAACGTCCTGACTTTC
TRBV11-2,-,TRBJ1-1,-,CASSLVAGERNTEAFF,TGTGCCAGCAGCTTAGTGGCAGGGGAGAGGAACACTGAAGCTTTCTTT
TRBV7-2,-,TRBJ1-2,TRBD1,CASSTLDRGFDYGYTF,TGTGCCAGCAGCACCCTGGACAGGGGTTTTGACTATGGCTACACCTTC
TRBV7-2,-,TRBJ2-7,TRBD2,CASSSISGSGSEAAQYF,TGTGCCAGCAGCTCCATCTCGGGTAGCGGGAGTGAGGCTGCGCAGTACTTC
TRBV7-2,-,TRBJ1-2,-,CASSPGGVQGGYTF,TGTGCCAGCAGCCCGGGGGGAGTACAGGGCGGCTACACCTTC
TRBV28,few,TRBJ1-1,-,CASRRQGNTEAFF,TGTGCCAGCCGTCGGCAGGGGAACACTGAAGCTTTCTTT
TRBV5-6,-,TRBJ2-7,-,CASRRPGGPYEQYF,TGTGCCAGCAGGCGGCCGGGGGGCCCCTACGAGCAGTACTTC
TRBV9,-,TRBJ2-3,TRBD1,CASSVLTGGAGDTQYF,TGTGCCAGCAGCGTATTGACAGGGGGCGCGGGAGATACGCAGTATTTT
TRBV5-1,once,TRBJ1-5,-,CASSQGSNQPQHF,TGCGCCAGCAGCCAGGGAAGTAATCAGCCCCAGCATTTT
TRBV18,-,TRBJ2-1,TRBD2,CASSPTSGGVYNEQFF,TGTGCCAGCTCACCGACTAGCGGGGGAGTATACAATGAGCAGTTCTTC
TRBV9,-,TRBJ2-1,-,CASSVGLEASDEQFF,TGTGCCAGCAGCGTAGGACTAGAAGCGTCTGATGAGCAGTTCTTC
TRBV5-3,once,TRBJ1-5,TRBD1,CARSCRRGQGNLNVWPQHF,TGTGCCAGAAGCTGCCGACGGGGACAGGGGAATTTAAATGTTTGGCCCCAGCATTTT
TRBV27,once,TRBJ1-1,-,CASSPYQVEAEAFF,TGTGCCAGCAGTCCCTATCAAGTGGAGGCTGAAGCTTTCTTT
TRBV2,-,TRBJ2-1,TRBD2,CASRANPGEGWDEQFF,TGTGCCAGCAGGGCGAACCCCGGGGAGGGGTGGGATGAGCAGTTCTTC
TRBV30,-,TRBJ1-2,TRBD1,CALPGQHGYTF,TGTGCCCTACCGGGACAGCATGGCTACACCTTC
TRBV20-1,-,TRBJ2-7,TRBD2,CSAGDSGTREQYF,TGCAGTGCTGGTGACAGCGGGACGCGGGAGCAGTACTTC
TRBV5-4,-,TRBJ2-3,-,CASSRNRVTDTQYF,TGTGCCAGCAGCCGAAACAGGGTCACAGATACGCAGTATTTT
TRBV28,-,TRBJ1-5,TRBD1,CASSPGTGSRRVNQPQHF,TGTGCCAGCAGTCCCGGGACAGGGTCCCGAAGGGTCAATCAGCCCCAGCATTTT
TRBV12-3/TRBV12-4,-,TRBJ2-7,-,CASATGVSYEQYF,TGTGCCAGCGCGACAGGTGTCTCCTACGAGCAGTACTTC
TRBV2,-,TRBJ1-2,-,CASSEAGSYGYTF,TGTGCCAGCAGTGAAGCAGGGAGCTATGGCTACACCTTC
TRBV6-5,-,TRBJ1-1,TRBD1,CASRRQGDTEAFF,TGTGCCAGCAGAAGACAGGGGGACACTGAAGCTTTCTTT
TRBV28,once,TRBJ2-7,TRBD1,CASSLQGARYEQYF,TGTGCCAGCAGTTTACAGGGGGCAAGGTACGAGCAGTACTTC
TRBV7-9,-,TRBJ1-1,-,CASSPPTGATEAFF,TGTGCCAGCAGCCCACCCACAGGTGCCACTGAAGCTTTCTTT
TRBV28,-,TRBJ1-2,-,CASSFRRGPGTYGYTF,TGTGCCAGCAGTTTTAGGAGGGGCCCAGGTACCTATGGCTACACCTTC
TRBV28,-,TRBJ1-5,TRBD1,CASRGWDRGGNQPQHF,TGTGCCAGCAGGGGGTGGGACAGGGGCGGCAATCAGCCCCAGCATTTT
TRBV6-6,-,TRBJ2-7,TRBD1,CASKHAGQGISYEQYF,TGTGCCAGCAAGCACGCTGGACAGGGGATCTCCTACGAGCAGTACTTC
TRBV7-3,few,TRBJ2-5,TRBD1,CASSLGDRGREETQYF,TGTGCCAGCAGCTTAGGGGACAGGGGGCGGGAGGAGACCCAGTACTTC
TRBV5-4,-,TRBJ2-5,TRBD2,CASSFAGGPGETQYF,TGTGCCAGCAGCTTTGCGGGAGGGCCGGGGGAGACCCAGTACTTC
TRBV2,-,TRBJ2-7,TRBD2,CASSFWSGNTYEQYF,TGTGCCAGCAGTTTTTGGAGCGGGAATACCTACGAGCAGTACTTC
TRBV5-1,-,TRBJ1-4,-,CASSLLSGGNEKLFF,TGCGCCAGCAGCTTGCTGTCGGGGGGAAATGAAAAACTGTTTTTT
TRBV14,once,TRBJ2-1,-,CASSQDRESVAYEQFF,TGTGCCAGCAGCCAAGATCGGGAGAGTGTTGCGTATGAGCAGTTCTTC
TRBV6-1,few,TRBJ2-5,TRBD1,CASSDVRDREQETQYF,TGTGCCAGCAGTGATGTCCGGGACAGGGAACAAGAGACCCAGTACTTC
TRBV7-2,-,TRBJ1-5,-,CASSLAGRQPQHF,TGTGCCAGCAGCTTAGCAGGGAGGCAGCCCCAGCATTTT
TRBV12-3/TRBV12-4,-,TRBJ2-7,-,CASSLAADYEQYF,TGTGCCAGCAGTTTAGCGGCTGATTACGAGCAGTACTTC
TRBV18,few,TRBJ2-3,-,CASLNSLTDTQYF,TGTGCCAGCTTGAACAGCCTCACAGATACGCAGTATTTT
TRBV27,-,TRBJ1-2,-,CASSFREGDGYTF,TGTGCCAGCAGTTTCAGGGAGGGCGATGGCTACACCTTC
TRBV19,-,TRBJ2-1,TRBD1,CASSIDRNRGREQFF,TGTGCCAGTAGTATAGATCGGAACAGGGGTCGTGAGCAGTTCTTC